This T cell receptor (beta chain) comes out of a study of blood T cell repertoires in COVID-19 (TCRdb year 2020). The study in broad terms: The collaborator samples originated in the United States, Italy and Spain and spanned the acute and convalescent phases of COVID-19. The prospective study material was composed of cDNA or gDNA derived from T cells, B-cell-depleted T cells, or PBMCs. Subjects who had been exposed to COVID-19, were actively infected with it, or had recovered from it provided the deeply sampled blood TCRbeta repertoires that made up the dataset. The repertoires were made available in a free public database intended to serve as a resource for research on the immune response to SARS-CoV-2. Samples were obtained from the ongoing ImmuneRACE study (first 160 participants) and from about 1,300 subjects provided by 6 global collaborators. The sample metadata nearly always contained a de-identified subject ID, COVID-19 status, age in years and sex. Where available, HLA class I and class II types were obtained from metadata supplied by the sample provider rather than from assay-based typing. Results and caveats for the whole study, not just this receptor: How much clinical and demographic metadata was included differed by source and by participant, and the metadata was provided uncurated.

Trimmed from V: 4 bases; trimmed from J: 6 bases; junction bases lacking a gene match: 9. The CDR3 runs 14 amino acids, cysteine and phenylalanine included. Here the CDR3 DNA is all that survives: 42 bases in frame from base 1. Reading the germline V gene gives CDR1 SGDLS and CDR2 YYNGEE. As to this clone: The antigen this receptor binds is unknown. No much larger clone is present one base from it, and per-base qualities are unavailable.

In Seattle, one collaborating source enrolled patients while the infection was active and tracked those patients longitudinally over the course of disease. Collaborating institutions collected whole blood in K2EDTA tubes following their own protocols. For TCRbeta analysis, collaborators shipped samples as frozen whole blood, isolated PBMCs, or DNA extracted from either of those sample types. The immunoSEQ Assay, a bias-controlled multiplex PCR, was used to amplify TCRbeta CDR3 regions from genomic DNA. The authors processed their data as follows. The number of nucleated cells in each sample was estimated from the amplification of reference gene primers within the assay. To quantify the absolute abundance of each unique TCRbeta CDR3 rearrangement, sequence reads were collapsed and filtered. For each sample, productive Simpson clonality was calculated by taking the square root of Simpson's diversity index across productive rearrangements. Drawn from immuneACCESS, this table holds only the in-frame rearrangements with V and J called that TCRdb kept. Clones are partly lost; checked studies trace under half to an unresolved V gene and leave the rest unexplained. V, J and clone size were drawn from that table, and D and trimming were deduced from the DNA. This sample gives 450,000 or so clones in total; 85% to 90% of them show up just once. The top ten clonotypes cover 0.8% to 1% of the sample.

The sequence is built from TRBV9 and TRBJ2-7; 8 bases in the middle match TRBD2. This sequence originates from a man aged 18 to 29 with COVID-19, enrolled during active disease. Sequencing used peripheral blood. The DNA is as follows: TGTGCCAGCAGCCCAGGAGCGGGAGAACGCGAGCAGTACTTC. This is translated as CASSPGAGEREQYF.